One sample yielded the 18 T cell receptor beta chains listed below, sequenced in a study of T cells in Graves' hyperthyroidism and ophthalmopathy. Authors of the study amplified TCR beta CDR3 regions from RNA transcripts. A set of HTBI primers served as the primers for a first-round RT-PCR of the TCR CDR3. TCRdb reanalysed the multiplex PCR reads using MiXCR and keeps one entry per CDR3 protein. The repertoire consists of 350,000 to 450,000 distinct CDR3 sequences, with approximately 13% occurring once and the leading ten covering about 11%. The specimen sequenced was blood. The receptor source for this set is a woman between 55 and 75 years old with Graves' hyperthyroidism.

The table lists this clonotype with many counts. V is TRBV15 and J is TRBJ2-3; the D is unclear. Germline V gene sequence: CDR1 LNHNV, CDR2 YYDKDF (reference sequence). V was cut by 1 base and J by 2 bases, with 4 bases left in between. This CDR3 comprises 13 residues. The DNA for the CDR3 is TGTGCCACCAGCAGAGGGACCACAGATACGCAGTATTTT. Its protein product is CATSRGTTDTQYF.

In its sample, this clonotype was seen many times. This chain connects TRBV11-3 to TRBJ2-3; 14 positions agree with TRBD2. The CDR3 is made up of 17 amino acids. The ends lost 4 bases at V and 4 bases at J; junction bases unmatched: 7. Germline-derived CDR1 and CDR2 are SGHNT and YENEEA. CDR3 in amino acids: CASSSGLAGVVSDTQYF. CDR3 DNA: TGTGCCAGCAGCTCGGGACTAGCGGGAGTTGTATCAGATACGCAGTATTTT.

The chain uses TRBV11-3 and TRBJ2-5; 9 bases line up with TRBD1. The V segment lost 3 bases and the J segment 5 bases; nucleotides outside the gene matches: 7. This CDR3 region has 15 residues. Per germline, CDR1 SGHNT and CDR2 YENEEA. For the CDR3, the DNA is TGTGCCAGCAGCTTCGGGACAGGGAAAGGGGAGACCCAGTACTTC. Its translation: CASSFGTGKGETQYF.

This clonotype has only one observation. The V call is TRBV24-1, the J call TRBJ2-5, with 9 bases lining up with TRBD2. This CDR3 spans 16 amino acids. Germline loops: CDR1 KGHDR, CDR2 SFDVKD. The ends lost 5 bases at V and 4 bases at J; junction bases unmatched: 10. As DNA, the CDR3 is TGTGCCACCAGTGTCGCTCTTAGCGGGAGAGGAGAGACCCAGTACTTC. The encoded protein is CATSVALSGRGETQYF.

The chain couples TRBV15 to TRBJ2-1; TRBD2 is a possible D gene (6 bases). Trimming removed 1 base at V and 7 bases at J, with 14 bases between. The CDR3 spans 15 residues. CDR1 LNHNV and CDR2 YYDKDF come from the germline V gene (reference sequence). The CDR3 bases are TGTGCCACCAGCAGAGGTTCACTAGCCTCGAATGAGCAGTTCTTC. The encoded protein is CATSRGSLASNEQFF.

The table lists this clonotype with many counts. Written as DNA, the CDR3 is TGCAGCGTTGACCCAGTTAGCGGGGGCTCAGATACGCAGTATTTT. Translating it yields CSVDPVSGGSDTQYF. The V and J genes are TRBV29-1 and TRBJ2-3; TRBD2 matches at 9 bases. Losses at the gene ends were 3 bases for V and 4 bases for J; bases not matched to a gene: 8. This CDR3 is built from 15 residues. From germline, CDR1 is SQVTM and CDR2 ANQGSEA.

This clonotype appeared a few times. The V gene is TRBV19, the J gene TRBJ1-5; 10 bases line up with TRBD1. Per the germline V gene, CDR1 is LNHDA and CDR2 is SQIVND (reference sequence). With 4 bases clipped from V and 3 bases from J, the junction kept 6 bases outside the gene matches. This CDR3 region has 16 residues. CDR3: CASSKRQGAFNQPQHF. The CDR3 coding sequence is TGTGCCAGTAGTAAACGACAGGGGGCTTTCAATCAGCCCCAGCATTTT.

J is TRBJ2-3 and V is TRBV28; D is unclear. Germline CDR1 and CDR2: MDHEN and SYDVKM. CDR3 length: 15 amino acids. The V and J ends lost 6 bases and 2 bases respectively, with 15 bases between them. The CDR3 coding sequence is TGTGCCAGCAGCCTCGTTGAGGCCCTCACAGATACGCAGTATTTT. Its protein is CASSLVEALTDTQYF.

This clonotype was counted ten times or more. This chain links TRBV2 with TRBJ1-2; D possibly corresponds to TRBD1 (5 bases). Germline CDR1 reads SNHLY; CDR2 reads FYNNEI. The CDR3 has 15 amino acids. Trimming cost V 2 bases and J 2 bases, with 12 bases left between them. CDR3 sequence: CASSEYQGPNYGYTF. CDR3 bases: TGTGCCAGCAGTGAATATCAGGGACCAAACTATGGCTACACCTTC.

Concerning this clonotype itself: An end of the junction differs from the germline gene, which may be a read error. The chain employs TRBV2 and TRBJ2-2, with TRBD2 matching 10 bases. The germline V gene encodes CDR1 SNHLY and CDR2 FYNNEI. The CDR3 covers 15 residues. The CDR3, as DNA: TGTGCCAGCAGTGAAAAGCTAGCGGGAGTAGTGGAGCTGGTTTTT. Encoded protein: CASSEKLAGVVELVF.

The sample holds many counts of this clonotype. The chain is built from TRBV6-5 and TRBJ2-7; TRBD2 aligns across 11 bases. V trimming: 6 bases; J trimming: 2 bases; junction bases outside the gene matches: 9. The germline V gene encodes CDR1 MNHEY and CDR2 SVGAGI. This CDR3 is built from 16 residues. Here the CDR3 DNA reads TGTGCCAGCAGACTCCGAACTAGCGGGAGCCCCTACGAGCAGTACTTC. Translated: CASRLRTSGSPYEQYF.

This clonotype was observed many times. The rearrangement uses TRBV30 and TRBJ2-1; D is unclear. V lost 2 bases and J 2 bases, leaving 16 bases between the germline ends. CDR1 and CDR2 from the germline V gene are GTSNPN and SVGIG (reference sequence). The CDR3 consists of 16 residues. DNA of the CDR3: TGTGCCTGGAGTTCTCCCCGGACGGCTCCCTACAATGAGCAGTTCTTC. Protein: CAWSSPRTAPYNEQFF.

Notes on this clonotype: A clone one base away is much larger, so this may be a read error. The gene calls are TRBV28 and TRBJ2-3, with TRBD1 matching 8 bases. Trimming removed 11 bases from V and 9 bases from J; junction bases left unmatched: 19. This CDR3 has 15 residues. Germline V CDR1 and CDR2: MDHEN, SYDVKM. CDR3 sequence reads: CAGVTGGQGVDTQYF. The CDR3 nucleotides read TGTGCCGGCGTTACAGGGGGGCAGGGGGTAGACACGCAGTATTTT.

V and J are TRBV28 and TRBJ2-1; tentative D call: TRBD2 (5 bases). V gave up 4 bases and J gave up 9 bases, with 16 bases separating them. Germline V gene data show CDR1 as MDHEN and CDR2 as SYDVKM. The CDR3 covers 14 residues. This chain's CDR3 is CASSSRALVREQFF. The CDR3 DNA follows: TGTGCCAGCAGTTCCAGAGCACTAGTCCGTGAGCAGTTCTTC.

A single count supports this clonotype. This may stem from a read error, because a much larger clone lies one nucleotide away. The chain recombines TRBV5-5 with TRBJ2-2; possible D gene TRBD1, 6 bases. The germline V gene encodes CDR1 SGHKS and CDR2 YYEKEE (reference sequence). This CDR3 is 15 amino acids long. V lost 5 bases and J lost 3, with 14 bases in between. The CDR3 here is CASSNGRGYTGELFF. The CDR3 region has the DNA TGTGCCAGCAGTAACGGCAGGGGATACACCGGGGAGCTGTTTTTT.

This clonotype was observed at least ten times. CDR3 protein: CATSSPGPAETQYF. CDR3 in DNA: TGTGCCACCTCGTCCCCCGGTCCAGCCGAGACCCAGTACTTC. The chain combines TRBV10-3 with TRBJ2-5; D gene ambiguous. Trimming removed 10 bases from V and 5 bases from J, with 20 bases in between. There are 14 residues in the CDR3. The germline V gene has CDR1 ENHRY and CDR2 SYGVKD.

This clonotype has a count of ten or more. The chain employs TRBV3-1 and TRBJ2-7, with 7 nucleotides matching TRBD2. Per germline, CDR1 LGHDT and CDR2 YNNKEL (reference sequence). CDR3 length: 14 amino acids. V was pared by 4 bases and J by 2 bases, with 5 bases of the junction left unmatched. This chain's CDR3 is CASSRSGTTYEQYF. The CDR3 region has the DNA TGTGCCAGCAGCCGATCCGGGACTACCTACGAGCAGTACTTC.

V and J are TRBV5-1 and TRBJ2-5, with D possibly TRBD1 on 5 matching bases. Germline loops: CDR1 SGHRS, CDR2 YFSETQ. V lost 0 bases and J lost 4, with 10 bases in between. The CDR3 extends over 14 amino acids. CDR3 in amino acids: CASSLVRQGETQYF. CDR3 DNA sequence: TGCGCCAGCAGCTTGGTTCGGCAGGGAGAGACCCAGTACTTC.